The TCR beta chain described here comes from a study of T cell responses to AZD1222 COVID-19 vaccine. Sequenced by immunoSEQ multiplex PCR; TCRdb stores in-frame clones only, minus some. The profile covers roughly 200,000 clones, with roughly 92% appearing a single time and over 1% taken by the ten largest. This CDR3 comprises 13 residues. CDR1 is MNHEY and CDR2 is SVGEGT in the germline V gene. V lost 5 bases and J lost 8, with 13 bases in between. The sample in question was peripheral blood, obtained on day 0 of AZD1222 vaccination. This clonotype originated in an adult in good health. V and J are TRBV6-2 or TRBV6-3 and TRBJ2-1; D unresolved. The CDR3 is CASSDPGRDEQFF. In DNA form, the CDR3 reads TGTGCCAGCAGTGACCCCGGAAGGGATGAGCAGTTCTTC.